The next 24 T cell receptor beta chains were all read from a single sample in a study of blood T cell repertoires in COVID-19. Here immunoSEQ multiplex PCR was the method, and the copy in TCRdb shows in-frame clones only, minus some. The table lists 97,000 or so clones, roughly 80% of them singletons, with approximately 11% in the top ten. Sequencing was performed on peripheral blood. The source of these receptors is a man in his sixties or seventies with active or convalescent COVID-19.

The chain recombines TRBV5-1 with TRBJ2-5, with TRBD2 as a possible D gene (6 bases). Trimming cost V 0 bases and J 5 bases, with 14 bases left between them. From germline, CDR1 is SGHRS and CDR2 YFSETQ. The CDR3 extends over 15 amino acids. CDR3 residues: CASSLATRRQETQYF. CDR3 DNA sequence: TGCGCCAGCAGCTTGGCGACTAGAAGGCAGGAGACCCAGTACTTC.

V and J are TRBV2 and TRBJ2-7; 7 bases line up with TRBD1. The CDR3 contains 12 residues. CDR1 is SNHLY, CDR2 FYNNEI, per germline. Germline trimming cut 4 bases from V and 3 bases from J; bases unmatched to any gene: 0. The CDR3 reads CASSGDSYEQYF. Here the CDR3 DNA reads TGTGCCAGCAGTGGGGACAGCTACGAGCAGTACTTC.

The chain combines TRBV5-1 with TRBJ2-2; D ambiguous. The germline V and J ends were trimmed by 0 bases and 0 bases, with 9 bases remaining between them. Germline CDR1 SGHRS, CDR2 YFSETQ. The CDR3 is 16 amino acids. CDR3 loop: CASSLGHTANTGELFF. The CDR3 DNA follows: TGCGCCAGCAGCTTGGGACATACCGCGAACACCGGGGAGCTGTTTTTT. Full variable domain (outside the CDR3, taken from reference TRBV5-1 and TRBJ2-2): KAGVTQTPRYLIKTRGQQVTLSCSPISGHRSVSWYQQTPGQGLQFLFEYFSETQRNKGNFPGRFSGRQFSNSRSEMNVSTLELGDSALYLCASSLGHTANTGELFFGEGSRLTVL.

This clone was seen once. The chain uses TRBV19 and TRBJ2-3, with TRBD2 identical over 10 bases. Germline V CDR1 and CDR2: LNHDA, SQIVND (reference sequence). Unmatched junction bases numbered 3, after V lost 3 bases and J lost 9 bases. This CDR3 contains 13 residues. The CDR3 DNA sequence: TGTGCCAGTAGTATCACTAGCGGGGAGACGCAGTATTTT. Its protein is CASSITSGETQYF.

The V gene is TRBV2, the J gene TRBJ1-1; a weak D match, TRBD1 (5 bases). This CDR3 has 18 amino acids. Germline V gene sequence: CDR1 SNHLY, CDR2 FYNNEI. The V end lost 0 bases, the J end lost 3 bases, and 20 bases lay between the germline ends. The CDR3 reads CASSEATMGPFKDTEAFF. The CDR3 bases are TGTGCCAGCAGTGAAGCCACTATGGGGCCATTTAAGGACACTGAAGCTTTCTTT.

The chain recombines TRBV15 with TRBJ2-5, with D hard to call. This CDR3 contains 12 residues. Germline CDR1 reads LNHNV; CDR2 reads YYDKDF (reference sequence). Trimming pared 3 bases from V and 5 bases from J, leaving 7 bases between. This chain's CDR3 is CATSRVGETQYF. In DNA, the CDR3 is TGTGCCACCAGCAGGGTCGGGGAGACCCAGTACTTC.

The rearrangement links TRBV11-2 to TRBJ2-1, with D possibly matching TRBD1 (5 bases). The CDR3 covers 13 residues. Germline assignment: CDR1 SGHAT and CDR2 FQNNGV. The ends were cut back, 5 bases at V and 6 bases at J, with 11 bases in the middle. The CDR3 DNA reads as TGTGCCAGCAGCCAAACAGGAGTCAATGAGCAGTTCTTC. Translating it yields CASSQTGVNEQFF.

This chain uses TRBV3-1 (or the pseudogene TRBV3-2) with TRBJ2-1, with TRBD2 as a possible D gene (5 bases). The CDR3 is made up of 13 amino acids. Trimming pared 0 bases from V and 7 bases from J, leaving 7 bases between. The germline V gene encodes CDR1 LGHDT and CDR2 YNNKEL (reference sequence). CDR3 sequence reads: CASSQDRTNEQFF. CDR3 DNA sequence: TGTGCCAGCAGCCAAGATCGGACTAATGAGCAGTTCTTC.

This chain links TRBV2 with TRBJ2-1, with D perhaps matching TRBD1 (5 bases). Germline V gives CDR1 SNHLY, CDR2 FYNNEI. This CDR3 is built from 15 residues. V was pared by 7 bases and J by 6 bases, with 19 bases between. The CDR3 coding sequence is TGTGCCAGCACCGGTATCAGGGTAGGGTCCAATGAGCAGTTCTTC. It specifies CASTGIRVGSNEQFF.

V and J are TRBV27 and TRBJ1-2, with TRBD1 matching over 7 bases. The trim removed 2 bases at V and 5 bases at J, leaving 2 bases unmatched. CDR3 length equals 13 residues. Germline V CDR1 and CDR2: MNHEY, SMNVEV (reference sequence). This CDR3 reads CASSLTGDYGYTF. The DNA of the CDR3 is TGTGCCAGCAGTTTAACAGGGGATTATGGCTACACCTTC.

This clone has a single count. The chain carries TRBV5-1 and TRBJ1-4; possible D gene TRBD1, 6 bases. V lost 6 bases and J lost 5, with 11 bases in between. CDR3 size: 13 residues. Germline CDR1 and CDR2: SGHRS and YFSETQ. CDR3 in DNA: TGCGCCAGCACCGGCAGGGGCAATGAAAAACTGTTTTTT. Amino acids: CASTGRGNEKLFF.

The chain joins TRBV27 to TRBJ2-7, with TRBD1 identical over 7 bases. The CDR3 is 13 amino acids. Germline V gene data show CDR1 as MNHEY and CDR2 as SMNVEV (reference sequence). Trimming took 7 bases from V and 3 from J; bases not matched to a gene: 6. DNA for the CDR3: TGTGCCAGCAAGGGACAGCCAAACTACGAGCAGTACTTC. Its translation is CASKGQPNYEQYF.

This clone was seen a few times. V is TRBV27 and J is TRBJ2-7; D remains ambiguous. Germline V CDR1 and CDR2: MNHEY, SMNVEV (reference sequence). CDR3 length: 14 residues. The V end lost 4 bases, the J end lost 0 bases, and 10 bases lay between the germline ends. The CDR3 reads CASSSPTRSYEQYF. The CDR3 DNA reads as TGTGCCAGCAGTTCCCCGACTCGCTCCTACGAGCAGTACTTC.

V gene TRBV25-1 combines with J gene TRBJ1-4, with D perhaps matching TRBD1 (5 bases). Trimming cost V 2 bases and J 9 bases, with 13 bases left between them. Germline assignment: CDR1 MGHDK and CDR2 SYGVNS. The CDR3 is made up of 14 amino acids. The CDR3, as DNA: TGTGCCAGCAGTGAACAGGGAAGGTCGCAAAAACTGTTTTTT. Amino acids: CASSEQGRSQKLFF.

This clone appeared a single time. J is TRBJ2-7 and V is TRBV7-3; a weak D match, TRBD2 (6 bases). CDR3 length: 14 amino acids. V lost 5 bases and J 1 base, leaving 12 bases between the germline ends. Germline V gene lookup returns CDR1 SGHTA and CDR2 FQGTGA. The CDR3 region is CASSPGTGSYEQYF. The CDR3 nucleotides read TGTGCCAGCAGCCCCGGGACTGGGTCCTACGAGCAGTACTTC. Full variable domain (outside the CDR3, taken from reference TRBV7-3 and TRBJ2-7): GAGVSQTPSNKVTEKGKYVELRCDPISGHTALYWYRQSLGQGPEFLIYFQGTGAADDSGLPNDRFFAVRPEGSVSTLKIQRTERGDSAVYLCASSPGTGSYEQYFGPGTRLTVT.

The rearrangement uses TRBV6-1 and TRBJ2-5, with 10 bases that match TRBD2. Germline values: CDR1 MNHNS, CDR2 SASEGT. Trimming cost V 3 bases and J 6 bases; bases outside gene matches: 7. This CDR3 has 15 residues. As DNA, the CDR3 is TGTGCCAGCAGTGATGCGCGGACTAGCGGAAAGACCCAGTACTTC. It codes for CASSDARTSGKTQYF.

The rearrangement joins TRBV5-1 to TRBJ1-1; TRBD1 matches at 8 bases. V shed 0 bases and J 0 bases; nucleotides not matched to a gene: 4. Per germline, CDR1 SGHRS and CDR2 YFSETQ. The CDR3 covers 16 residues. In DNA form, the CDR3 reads TGCGCCAGCAGCTTGGGGACAGGGTCGATGAACACTGAAGCTTTCTTT. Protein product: CASSLGTGSMNTEAFF.

DNA of the CDR3: TGTGCCAGCAGCCAGACAGCATACTACGAGCAGTACTTC. Translation gives CASSQTAYYEQYF. This chain links TRBV3-1 (or the pseudogene TRBV3-2) with TRBJ2-7; perhaps TRBD1 as D (5 bases). The germline gives CDR1 LGHDT, CDR2 YNNKEL (reference sequence). This CDR3 contains 13 residues. Trimming cost V 3 bases and J 3 bases, with 9 bases left between them.

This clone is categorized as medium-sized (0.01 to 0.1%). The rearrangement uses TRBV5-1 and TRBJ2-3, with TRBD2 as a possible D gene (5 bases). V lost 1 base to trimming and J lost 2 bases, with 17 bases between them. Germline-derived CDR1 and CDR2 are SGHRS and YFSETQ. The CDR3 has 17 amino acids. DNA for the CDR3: TGCGCCAGCAGCTTGACGGGGTGGGTCCCCTTCACAGATACGCAGTATTTT. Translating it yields CASSLTGWVPFTDTQYF.

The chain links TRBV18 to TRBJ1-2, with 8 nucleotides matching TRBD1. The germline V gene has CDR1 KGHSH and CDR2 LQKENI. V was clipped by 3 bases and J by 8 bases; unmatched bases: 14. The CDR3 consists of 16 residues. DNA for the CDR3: TGTGCCAGCTCACCCCAGAAGGTGACAGGGGAAAAAGGCTACACCTTC. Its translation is CASSPQKVTGEKGYTF.

CDR3 sequence (DNA): TGTGCCAGCAGTTACTCTGAGACAGGGGCCGAGCAGTACTTC. Translation: CASSYSETGAEQYF. V is TRBV6-5 and J is TRBJ2-7; 8 bases match TRBD1. In germline, CDR1 is MNHEY, CDR2 SVGAGI. The CDR3 totals 14 residues. V was pared by 0 bases and J by 6 bases, with 4 bases of the junction left unmatched.

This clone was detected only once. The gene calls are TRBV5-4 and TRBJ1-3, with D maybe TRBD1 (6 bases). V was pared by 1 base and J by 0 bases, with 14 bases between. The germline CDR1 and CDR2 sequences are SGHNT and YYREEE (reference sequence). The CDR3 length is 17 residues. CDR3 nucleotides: TGTGCCAGCAGCTTGTCCGGGGGGCTAGCCTCTGGAAACACCATATATTTT. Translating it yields CASSLSGGLASGNTIYF. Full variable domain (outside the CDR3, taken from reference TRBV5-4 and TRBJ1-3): ETGVTQSPTHLIKTRGQQVTLRCSSQSGHNTVSWYQQALGQGPQFIFQYYREEENGRGNFPPRFSGLQFPNYSSELNVNALELDDSALYLCASSLSGGLASGNTIYFGEGSWLTVV.

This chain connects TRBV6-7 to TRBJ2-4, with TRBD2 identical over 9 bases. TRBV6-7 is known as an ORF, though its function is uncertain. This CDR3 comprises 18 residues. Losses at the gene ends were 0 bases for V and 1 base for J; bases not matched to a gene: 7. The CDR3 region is CASSYSRPAGGAKNIQYF. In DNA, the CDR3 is TGTGCCAGCAGTTACTCCCGACCGGCGGGGGGGGCCAAAAACATTCAGTACTTC.

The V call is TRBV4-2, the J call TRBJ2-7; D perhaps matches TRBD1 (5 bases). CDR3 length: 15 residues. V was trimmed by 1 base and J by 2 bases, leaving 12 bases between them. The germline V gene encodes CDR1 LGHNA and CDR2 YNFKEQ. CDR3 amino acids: CASSQVQGQTYEQYF. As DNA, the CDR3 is TGTGCCAGCAGCCAAGTTCAGGGCCAGACCTACGAGCAGTACTTC.